The 7 T cell receptor beta chains below come from one sample, sequenced in a study of blood T cell repertoires in COVID-19. Sequenced by immunoSEQ multiplex PCR; TCRdb stores in-frame clones only, minus some. The data contain nearly 250,000 clones, around 88% of them singletons. Sequenced input: peripheral blood. These receptor sequences come from a woman aged 80 or over with COVID-19, enrolled during active disease.

For the CDR3, the DNA is TGTGCCAGCAGTTACCTAGGCGGGGGGGCCCGTACGCAGTATTTT. Translated: CASSYLGGGARTQYF. The chain employs TRBV6-5 and TRBJ2-3; 9 bases fit TRBD2. Germline trimming cut 2 bases from V and 8 bases from J; bases unmatched to any gene: 8. The V gene's germline CDR1 is MNHEY and CDR2 SVGAGI. The CDR3 extends over 15 amino acids.

The gene calls are TRBV5-1 and TRBJ2-7; no definite D call. V was cut by 1 base and J by 3 bases, with 8 bases left in between. The CDR3 length is 13 residues. Germline V gene data show CDR1 as SGHRS and CDR2 as YFSETQ. CDR3 DNA: TGCGCCAGCAGCTTGAACAGTATCTACGAGCAGTACTTC. Protein sequence: CASSLNSIYEQYF.

The chain combines TRBV5-1 with TRBJ2-7; TRBD2 aligns across 11 bases. V lost 1 base and J lost 1; bases outside the gene matches: 7. The V gene's germline CDR1 is SGHRS and CDR2 YFSETQ. The CDR3 is made up of 17 amino acids. CDR3 nucleotide sequence: TGCGCCAGCAGCTTGTTTCCCCTAGCGGGGGGATCCTACGAGCAGTACTTC. Translating gives CASSLFPLAGGSYEQYF.

The chain couples TRBV11-2 to TRBJ1-4; D might be TRBD1 (6 bases). Looked up from germline, CDR1 is SGHAT and CDR2 is FQNNGV. V lost 1 base, J lost 7 bases, and 10 bases lay in between. The CDR3 is 14 amino acids. DNA for the CDR3: TGTGCCAGCAGCTTAGGGCCAGGGGTTGAAAAACTGTTTTTT. As protein: CASSLGPGVEKLFF.

The CDR3 DNA reads TGTGCCAGCAGCCATAGCGGGGTTGGCACAGATACGCAGTATTTT. Its translation: CASSHSGVGTDTQYF. The J gene is TRBJ2-3, the V gene TRBV6-5, with 8 nucleotides matching TRBD2. The CDR3 length is 15 residues. Germline values: CDR1 MNHEY, CDR2 SVGAGI. Trimming removed 6 bases from V and 1 base from J; junction bases left unmatched: 6.

The gene calls are TRBV28 and TRBJ1-2; 8 nucleotides match TRBD1. CDR1 is MDHEN, CDR2 SYDVKM, per germline. J lost 0 bases, V lost 9 bases, and 6 bases had no gene match. This CDR3 region has 14 residues. In nucleotides, the CDR3 is TGTGCCAGTAGACAGGGGACAGCTAACTATGGCTACACCTTC. Translated, it gives CASRQGTANYGYTF.

The V gene is TRBV7-9, the J gene TRBJ1-4; 7 bases fit TRBD1. V shed 5 bases, J shed 6 bases, and the junction held 6 bases outside the gene matches. Germline values: CDR1 SEHNR, CDR2 FQNEAQ (reference sequence). The CDR3 extends over 14 amino acids. This CDR3 is CASSRGQSYEKLFF. For the CDR3, the DNA is TGTGCCAGCAGCCGGGGACAGTCCTATGAAAAACTGTTTTTT.